The 13 T cell receptor beta chains below all came from one sample that was sequenced in a study of blood T cell repertoires in COVID-19. Sequenced by immunoSEQ multiplex PCR; TCRdb stores in-frame clones only, minus some. The repertoire has about 41,000 clones, around 85% of them found once; the top ten carry about 39%. The sample comprised peripheral blood. The origin of the receptors is a man aged 35-49 years with active or convalescent COVID-19.

In nucleotides, the CDR3 is TGTGCTAGTGGTTCCCCCCAGGGGGGCTCCTACGAGCAGTACTTC. It codes for CASGSPQGGSYEQYF. This rearrangement joins TRBV12-5 to TRBJ2-7; tentative D call: TRBD1 (7 bases). Per the germline V gene, CDR1 is LGHNT and CDR2 is FRNRAP. V was clipped by 4 bases and J by 0 bases, with 13 bases between them. This CDR3 contains 15 residues.

This clone showed up just once. The chain links TRBV6-5 to TRBJ1-5, with a tentative D call TRBD1 (6 bases). In germline, CDR1 is MNHEY, CDR2 SVGAGI. The CDR3 is 15 amino acids. V was cut by 5 bases and J by 0 bases, with 11 bases left in between. The DNA of the CDR3 is TGTGCCAGCAGTCCCGGACAGTATAGCAATCAGCCCCAGCATTTT. As protein: CASSPGQYSNQPQHF.

This rearrangement joins TRBV2 to TRBJ1-1, with a possible D match to TRBD1 (5 bases). The germline V and J ends were trimmed by 11 bases and 5 bases, with 15 bases remaining between them. Looked up from germline, CDR1 is SNHLY and CDR2 is FYNNEI. CDR3 size: 12 residues. CDR3 coding DNA: TGTGCCGACAGTGGAGGCCGAACTGAAGCTTTCTTT. This gives the protein CADSGGRTEAFF.

V gene TRBV18 combines with J gene TRBJ1-1, with 9 bases aligning to TRBD1. CDR3 size: 15 residues. Germline V lookup: CDR1 KGHSH, CDR2 LQKENI. V gave up 4 bases and J gave up 2 bases; unmatched junction bases: 5. The CDR3 bases are TGTGCCAGCTCACAGTGGACAGGGGATAACACTGAAGCTTTCTTT. It is translated as CASSQWTGDNTEAFF.

This clone was seen a handful of times. J is TRBJ2-1 and V is TRBV3-1 (or the pseudogene TRBV3-2), with D tentatively TRBD1 (5 bases). The CDR3 loop spans 13 amino acids. V shed 6 bases and J shed 5 bases, with 11 bases lying between them. CDR1 and CDR2 (germline): LGHDT, YNNKEL (reference sequence). CDR3 sequence reads: CASRPREDNEQFF. The DNA of the CDR3 is TGTGCCAGCAGACCCAGGGAAGACAATGAGCAGTTCTTC.

The V and J genes are TRBV9 and TRBJ2-3; TRBD2 matches 9 bases. CDR1 is SGDLS, CDR2 YYNGEE, per germline. The V gene end was trimmed by 0 bases and the J gene end by 4 bases; junction bases not matched to a gene: 3. The CDR3 is 15 residues long. CDR3 sequence (DNA): TGTGCCAGCAGCGTAGGTAGCGGGAGATCAGATACGCAGTATTTT. This gives the protein CASSVGSGRSDTQYF.

V is TRBV5-5 and J is TRBJ1-5, with 7 bases identical to TRBD1. CDR1 and CDR2 (germline): SGHKS, YYEKEE (reference sequence). The CDR3 is 15 amino acids. Losses at the gene ends were 4 bases for V and 2 bases for J; bases not matched to a gene: 6. CDR3 coding DNA: TGTGCCAGCAGCCAGGGGGGAGGCGGCAATCAGCCCCAGCATTTT. It encodes CASSQGGGGNQPQHF.

The V gene is TRBV7-9, the J gene TRBJ1-1; D may be TRBD1 (5 bases). CDR3 length: 13 amino acids. Between the trimmed V and J ends, which lost 5 bases and 11 bases, there was a span of 18 bases. Per the germline V gene, CDR1 is SEHNR and CDR2 is FQNEAQ (reference sequence). The CDR3 spells CASSPGHVRSAFF. CDR3 DNA sequence: TGTGCCAGCAGCCCAGGACACGTCAGAAGCGCTTTCTTT.

This clone was detected only a few times. For the CDR3, the DNA is TGTGCCAGCAGCTCTGCCGGGACAGGGAACACTGAAGCTTTCTTT. Translating it yields CASSSAGTGNTEAFF. This sequence joins TRBV7-8 and TRBJ1-1; 8 bases are a match to TRBD1. Losses at the gene ends were 4 bases for V and 1 base for J; bases not matched to a gene: 5. The CDR3 consists of 15 residues. Germline-derived CDR1 and CDR2 are SGHVS and FQNEAQ.

The chain recombines TRBV7-2 with TRBJ1-4, with no clear D. V was cut by 3 bases and J by 3 bases, with 8 bases left in between. Germline V gives CDR1 SGHTA, CDR2 FQGNSA. This CDR3 region has 14 residues. The CDR3 DNA reads as TGTGCCAGCAGCTTTGGGAGAGCTAATGAAAAACTGTTTTTT. Protein: CASSFGRANEKLFF.

The chain employs TRBV18 and TRBJ2-1; the D is unclear. CDR1 is KGHSH and CDR2 is LQKENI in the germline V gene. The CDR3 covers 12 residues. V lost 0 bases to trimming and J lost 7 bases, with 4 bases between them. The CDR3 reads CASSPPSNEQFF. In DNA form, the CDR3 reads TGTGCCAGCTCACCACCGTCGAATGAGCAGTTCTTC.

This clone was counted a single time. The rearrangement links TRBV21-1 to TRBJ2-3; TRBD2 is the table's D call and was not checked against the DNA. TRBV21-1 is a pseudogene locus. The CDR3 sequence is 13 residues long. The CDR3 nucleotides are TGTGCCAGCAGCAAAGTAAGCACAGATACGCAGTATTTT. It specifies CASSKVSTDTQYF.

The J gene is TRBJ2-2, the V gene TRBV2, with D unclear. CDR3 length equals 15 residues. V lost 1 base, J lost 5 bases, and 11 bases lay in between. Germline V gene data show CDR1 as SNHLY and CDR2 as FYNNEI. The chain's CDR3 is CASSEVGRITGELFF. The CDR3 nucleotides read TGTGCCAGCAGTGAAGTAGGCAGGATAACCGGGGAGCTGTTTTTT.